This is a list of T cell receptor beta chains from one sample in a study of shared clonotypes between healthy human individuals. Assay: immunoSEQ multiplex PCR; the TCRdb copy retains only in-frame clones and omits some. The sample shows over 1.4 million clones, about 96% of them seen only once. The sequenced sample consisted of naive CD4+ T cells sorted from blood. The source is a man aged 25-45 years in good health. The CDR3 runs from the conserved cysteine through the conserved F or W. D genes are given only for firm matches. Clone size appears in some rows only: once, few, many, or a class for an expanded clone.

length: 14; V: TRBV25-1; size: -; D: -; J: TRBJ1-1; DNA: TGTGCCAGCAGTGTATCCGCAGCTAACACTGAAGCTTTCTTT; CDR3: CASSVSAANTEAFF
length: 15; V: TRBV28; size: -; D: -; J: TRBJ2-7; DNA: TGTGCCAGCAGTTTACTCGGGCTCGGGGACTCCGAGCAGTACTTC; CDR3: CASSLLGLGDSEQYF
length: 13; V: TRBV5-6; size: -; D: -; J: TRBJ2-1; DNA: TGTGCCAGCAGCCGCGACAGATACAATGAGCAGTTCTTC; CDR3: CASSRDRYNEQFF
length: 16; V: TRBV2; size: -; D: TRBD1; J: TRBJ2-6; DNA: TGTGCCGAAACTGGGGACAGGGCGCCCGGGGCCAACGTCCTGACTTTC; CDR3: CAETGDRAPGANVLTF
length: 15; V: TRBV7-2; size: -; D: -; J: TRBJ2-1; DNA: TGTGCCAGCAGCCCACCGCAAGTCTCCTACAATGAGCAGTTCTTC; CDR3: CASSPPQVSYNEQFF
length: 12; V: TRBV23-1; size: -; D: -; J: TRBJ2-3; DNA: TGCGCCGGTGGTTTACAACCAGATACGCAGTATTTT; CDR3: CAGGLQPDTQYF
length: 13; V: TRBV5-1; size: -; D: -; J: TRBJ2-3; DNA: TGCGCCAGCAGAGGAACAGGCACAGATACGCAGTATTTT; CDR3: CASRGTGTDTQYF
length: 15; V: TRBV9; size: -; D: -; J: TRBJ1-2; DNA: TGTGCCAGCAGCGTAGGGCAGGGAGCCAACTATGGCTACACCTTC; CDR3: CASSVGQGANYGYTF
length: 16; V: TRBV7-7; size: -; D: TRBD1; J: TRBJ2-5; DNA: TGTGCCAGCAGCCCATGGGACAGGGGGCCCCAAGAGACCCAGTACTTC; CDR3: CASSPWDRGPQETQYF
length: 14; V: TRBV5-1; size: -; D: -; J: TRBJ2-5; DNA: TGCGCCAGCAGCCACCCAGGGTCGCAAGAGACCCAGTACTTC; CDR3: CASSHPGSQETQYF
length: 17; V: TRBV11-2; size: once; D: -; J: TRBJ1-2; DNA: TGTGCCAGCAGCTTAGTCGGGACGGCCCATCTGGGGTATGGCTACACCTTC; CDR3: CASSLVGTAHLGYGYTF
length: 15; V: TRBV28; size: -; D: TRBD1; J: TRBJ1-1; DNA: TGTGCCAGCAGTTTGATAGACAGGGGGCGGTCTGAAGCTTTCTTT; CDR3: CASSLIDRGRSEAFF
length: 12; V: TRBV6-5; size: -; D: -; J: TRBJ2-5; DNA: TGTGCCAGCAGTTACTCACCCGAGACCCAGTACTTC; CDR3: CASSYSPETQYF
length: 13; V: TRBV28; size: -; D: TRBD1; J: TRBJ2-7; DNA: TGTGCCAGCCGCGGGACAGGGTTCTACGAGCAGTACTTC; CDR3: CASRGTGFYEQYF
length: 13; V: TRBV7-2; size: -; D: TRBD1; J: TRBJ1-5; DNA: TGTGCCAGCAGCTCGGACAGGAATCAGCCCCAGCATTTT; CDR3: CASSSDRNQPQHF
length: 14; V: TRBV27; size: -; D: -; J: TRBJ1-5; DNA: TGTGCCAGCAGTTCCGACAGGCTCGGTCAGCCCCAGCATTTT; CDR3: CASSSDRLGQPQHF
length: 14; V: TRBV7-8; size: -; D: TRBD2; J: TRBJ2-7; DNA: TGTGCCAGCAGCCTAGCGGGAGGGGCCTACGAGCAGTACTTC; CDR3: CASSLAGGAYEQYF
length: 15; V: TRBV28; size: once; D: TRBD1; J: TRBJ2-7; DNA: TGTGCCAGCAGTCCGAATAGACAGGGAAAGTACGAGCAGTACTTC; CDR3: CASSPNRQGKYEQYF
length: 15; V: TRBV19; size: -; D: TRBD1; J: TRBJ1-2; DNA: TGTGCCAGTAGTCCCCGGACAGGGGTGCCTTATGGCTACACCTTC; CDR3: CASSPRTGVPYGYTF
length: 16; V: TRBV5-1; size: -; D: -; J: TRBJ2-6; DNA: TGCGCCAGCAGCTTGGCCGGGACTCCGGGGGCCAACGTCCTGACTTTC; CDR3: CASSLAGTPGANVLTF